The present TCR beta chain was sequenced within a study of OX40 agonist ivuxolimab in advanced cancers. Study details: Partial responses occurred in Three dose-escalation patients, one with hepatocellular carcinoma and two with cutaneous melanoma.

Repertoires were generated with immunoSEQ multiplex PCR, while TCRdb's copy carries only in-frame clones and drops some. The sample records about 52,000 clones, 82% being singletons. In germline, CDR1 is SQVTM, CDR2 ANQGSEA. CDR3 length equals 24 residues. V lost 1 base and J lost 0; bases outside the gene matches: 22. Whole-study findings and limits: Antigen targets of the expanded peripheral T cells went undetermined. The average count of expanded clones was higher among CD8+ T cells than among CD4+. In the 0.1 to 3.0 mg/kg range, CD4+ and CD8+ blood T cells had expanded clonally by week 6.

A note on this clone: What it binds is not known.

The specimen was CD4+ or CD8+ T cells sorted from blood, collected in a trial of the OX40 agonist ivuxolimab. The chain links TRBV29-1 to TRBJ2-6, with 12 bases aligning to TRBD2. This TCR was sampled from an adult with an advanced solid tumor such as melanoma, head and neck, liver or kidney cancer. This CDR3 is CSVEAGPAVLAGGYLGSGANVLTF. The CDR3 DNA sequence: TGCAGCGTTGAAGCAGGGCCCGCGGTACTAGCGGGGGGCTACCTTGGCTCTGGGGCCAACGTCCTGACTTTC. The full variable domain, with the rest looked up from reference TRBV29-1 and TRBJ2-6, is SAVISQKPSRDICQRGTSLTIQCQVDSQVTMMFWYRQQPGQSLTLIATANQGSEATYESGFVIDKFPISRPNLTFSTLTVSNMSPEDSSIYLCSVEAGPAVLAGGYLGSGANVLTFGAGSRLTVL.